This TCR beta chain was documented in a study of T cells after somatic rescue of genetic block (dated by TCRdb to the early 2020s). With respect to the entire study: The study assessed how robust, over the long term, a T-cell system was when the system had developed through somatic rescue of a genetic block in T-cell development.

Libraries were constructed by the immunoSEQ multiplex PCR assay. In its TCRdb copy, this immuneACCESS table keeps in-frame sequences only and misses some clones. Where compared with another copy, unresolved V genes explain less than half of these, and the others have no known cause. In all, the sample holds roughly 65,000 clones, and about 90% of those were seen once. The top ten constitute 2.5% to 3.5% of the sample. A note on this clone: It has no known antigen specificity. Per-nucleotide qualities are absent, and no much larger clonotype sits a single base away.

The CDR3 starts with the cysteine, ends with the phenylalanine, and has 11 residues. The only DNA kept is the CDR3, 33 bases in frame from the first base. Trimming takes 2 bases from V and 1 base from J, and the germline ends sit 2 bases apart. For CDR1 and CDR2, the germline V gene lists SQVTM and ANQGSEA. This TCR was recovered from a man aged 40-50 years. Sequencing used peripheral blood mononuclear cells (PBMCs). The chain uses TRBV29-1 and TRBJ1-1, with no confident D gene call. The nucleotide sequence reads as follows: TGCAGCGTTGAACAGAACACTGAAGCTTTCTTT. Translated, this is CSVEQNTEAFF.